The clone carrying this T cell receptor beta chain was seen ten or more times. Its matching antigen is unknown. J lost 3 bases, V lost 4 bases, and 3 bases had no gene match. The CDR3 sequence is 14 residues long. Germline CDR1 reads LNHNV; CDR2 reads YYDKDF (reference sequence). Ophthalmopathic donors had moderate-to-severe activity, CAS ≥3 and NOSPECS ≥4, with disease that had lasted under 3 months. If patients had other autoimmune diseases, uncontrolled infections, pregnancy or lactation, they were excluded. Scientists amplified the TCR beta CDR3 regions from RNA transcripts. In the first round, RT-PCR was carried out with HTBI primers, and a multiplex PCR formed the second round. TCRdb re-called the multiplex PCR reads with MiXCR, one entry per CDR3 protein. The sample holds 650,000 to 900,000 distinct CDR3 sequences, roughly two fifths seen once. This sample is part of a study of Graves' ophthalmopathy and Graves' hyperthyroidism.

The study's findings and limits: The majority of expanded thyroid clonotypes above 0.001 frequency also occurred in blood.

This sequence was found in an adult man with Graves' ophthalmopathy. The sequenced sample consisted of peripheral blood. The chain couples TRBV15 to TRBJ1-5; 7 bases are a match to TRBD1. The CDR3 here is CATSMGTDNQPQHF. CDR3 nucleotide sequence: TGTGCCACCAGCATGGGGACAGACAATCAGCCCCAGCATTTT.